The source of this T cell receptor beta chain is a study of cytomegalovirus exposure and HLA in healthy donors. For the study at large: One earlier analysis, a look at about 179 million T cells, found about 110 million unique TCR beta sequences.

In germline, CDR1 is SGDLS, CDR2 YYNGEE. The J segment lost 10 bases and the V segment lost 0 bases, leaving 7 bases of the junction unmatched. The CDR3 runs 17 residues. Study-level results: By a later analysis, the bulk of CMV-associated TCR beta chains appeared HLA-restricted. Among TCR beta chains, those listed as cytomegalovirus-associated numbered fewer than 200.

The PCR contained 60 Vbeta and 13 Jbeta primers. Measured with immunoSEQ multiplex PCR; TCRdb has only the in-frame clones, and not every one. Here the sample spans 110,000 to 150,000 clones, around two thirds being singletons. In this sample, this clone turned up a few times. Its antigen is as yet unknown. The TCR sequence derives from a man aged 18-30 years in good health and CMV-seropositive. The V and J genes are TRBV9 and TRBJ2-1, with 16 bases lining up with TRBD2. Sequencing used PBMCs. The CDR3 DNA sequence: TGTGCCAGCAGCGTAGGTTTTTTGGGACTAGCGGGGGGGGAGCAGTTCTTC. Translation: CASSVGFLGLAGGEQFF.